These 26 T cell receptor beta chains were all obtained from the same sample, sequenced in a study of cytomegalovirus exposure and HLA in healthy donors. PCR involved 60 Vbeta and 13 Jbeta primers. The repertoire was sequenced with immunoSEQ multiplex PCR; TCRdb's copy has only in-frame clones and lacks some. The repertoire has 110,000 or so clones, around 70% of them found once; the top ten carry more than 3.5%. The sample comprised PBMCs. These receptors were collected from a woman in her thirties or forties in good health and CMV-seropositive.

V gene TRBV29-1 combines with J gene TRBJ1-1; 9 bases agree with TRBD1. This CDR3 has 15 amino acids. Germline V CDR1 and CDR2: SQVTM, ANQGSEA. The V and J ends lost 4 bases and 1 base, in that order; junction bases with no gene match: 7. As DNA, the CDR3 is TGCAGCGTTGTTGGGACAGGGTCTAGGAACACTGAAGCTTTCTTT. This codes for CSVVGTGSRNTEAFF.

This chain connects TRBV7-6 to TRBJ1-1, with 9 bases identical to TRBD1. V dropped 6 bases and J dropped 3; count of bases not matched to a gene: 14. The CDR3 has 17 residues. Germline CDR1 SGHVS, CDR2 FNYEAQ. CDR3 nucleotide sequence: TGTGCCAGCAGATTGGGGACAGGGCGAGGAGAGGACACTGAAGCTTTCTTT. Its protein product is CASRLGTGRGEDTEAFF.

This clone has only one observation. The chain combines TRBV5-1 with TRBJ2-1; weak D call: TRBD2 (5 bases). V was trimmed by 5 bases and J by 5 bases, leaving 14 bases between them. In germline, CDR1 is SGHRS, CDR2 YFSETQ. The CDR3 has 14 amino acids. The CDR3, as DNA: TGCGCCAGCAGGCTAGCTTCGGTCGACAATGAGCAGTTCTTC. Amino acids: CASRLASVDNEQFF. The entire variable domain, with the rest obtained from reference TRBV5-1 and TRBJ2-1, is as follows: KAGVTQTPRYLIKTRGQQVTLSCSPISGHRSVSWYQQTPGQGLQFLFEYFSETQRNKGNFPGRFSGRQFSNSRSEMNVSTLELGDSALYLCASRLASVDNEQFFGPGTRLTVL.

This chain links TRBV27 with TRBJ2-1; TRBD1 might be the D (6 bases). In germline, CDR1 is MNHEY, CDR2 SMNVEV (reference sequence). The CDR3 totals 14 residues. V lost 5 bases to trimming and J lost 6 bases, with 14 bases between them. CDR3 nucleotide sequence: TGTGCCAGCAGTGAACAGGGAATGGCCAATGAGCAGTTCTTC. This translates into CASSEQGMANEQFF.

This clone was found once. V usage is TRBV6-5 and J usage is TRBJ1-1; possible D gene TRBD1, 5 bases. Germline CDR1 is MNHEY and CDR2 is SVGAGI. V was shortened by 2 bases and J by 4 bases, with 11 bases between the two germline ends. There are 14 residues in the CDR3. The CDR3 protein is CASSYPGGGTEAFF. CDR3 in DNA: TGTGCCAGCAGTTACCCTGGGGGGGGCACTGAAGCTTTCTTT.

The sample holds a few counts of this clone. The chain carries TRBV4-2 and TRBJ2-3; D not certain. The CDR3 is made up of 15 amino acids. Germline CDR1 is LGHNA and CDR2 is YNFKEQ. V lost 0 bases, J lost 0 bases, and 7 bases lay in between. This chain's CDR3 is CASSQDQVSTDTQYF. The DNA for the CDR3 is TGTGCCAGCAGCCAAGATCAGGTTAGCACAGATACGCAGTATTTT.

V usage is TRBV30 and J usage is TRBJ2-1; weak D call: TRBD1 (6 bases). This CDR3 comprises 11 residues. Germline lookup yields CDR1 GTSNPN and CDR2 SVGIG (reference sequence). Trimming removed 4 bases from V and 10 bases from J, with 11 bases in between. This CDR3 reads CAWTLGTEQFF. The CDR3 DNA reads TGTGCCTGGACTCTTGGGACAGAGCAGTTCTTC.

This chain joins TRBV18 and TRBJ2-7, with D tentatively TRBD2 (5 bases). Trimming pared 1 base from V and 0 bases from J, leaving 10 bases between. The CDR3 runs to 15 residues. CDR1 is KGHSH, CDR2 LQKENI, per germline. CDR3 DNA sequence: TGTGCCAGCTCACCACTCGGGGAATTCTCCTACGAGCAGTACTTC. Translated: CASSPLGEFSYEQYF.

This chain links TRBV18 with TRBJ2-1, with D possibly TRBD1 on 5 matching bases. The germline V gene has CDR1 KGHSH and CDR2 LQKENI. V was pared by 3 bases and J by 2 bases, with 8 bases between. The CDR3 totals 14 residues. CDR3: CASSPAGTYNEQFF. The CDR3 region has the DNA TGTGCCAGCTCACCCGCAGGGACCTACAATGAGCAGTTCTTC.

This clone turned up a few times. This CDR3 reads CASSIGYGSSYNEQFF. CDR3 nucleotide sequence: TGTGCCAGTAGTATTGGGTACGGGAGCTCCTACAATGAGCAGTTCTTC. The chain recombines TRBV19 with TRBJ2-1, with a tentative D call TRBD2 (6 bases). Trimming removed 3 bases from V and 0 bases from J, with 12 bases in between. The CDR3 extends over 16 amino acids. Germline values: CDR1 LNHDA, CDR2 SQIVND (reference sequence).

This clone has a handful of counts. The chain couples TRBV7-3 to TRBJ2-1; 11 nucleotides match TRBD2. V lost 4 bases, J lost 7 bases, and 3 bases stayed unmatched. The germline V gene encodes CDR1 SGHTA and CDR2 FQGTGA. CDR3 length: 14 residues. The CDR3 loop reads CASSSLAGVNEQFF. CDR3 coding DNA: TGTGCCAGCAGCTCACTAGCGGGAGTTAATGAGCAGTTCTTC.

V usage is TRBV25-1 and J usage is TRBJ2-7; 9 bases are a match to TRBD1. V lost 4 bases to trimming and J lost 6 bases; unmatched junction nucleotides: 4. The CDR3 loop spans 13 amino acids. Looked up from germline, CDR1 is MGHDK and CDR2 is SYGVNS. CDR3 amino acids: CASSATGGIEQYF. DNA of the CDR3: TGTGCCAGCAGTGCGACAGGGGGTATCGAGCAGTACTTC.

The rearrangement links TRBV21-1 to TRBJ1-5; TRBD1 is taken as the D call from the table, unchecked against the DNA. TRBV21-1 is marked as a pseudogene. This CDR3 is built from 15 residues. The CDR3 DNA sequence: TGTGCCAGCACCGAAACAGGGGGCGTAGGGCAGCCCCAGCATTTT. It yields the protein CASTETGGVGQPQHF.

This chain links TRBV4-1 with TRBJ2-7; D possibly corresponds to TRBD2 (6 bases). Looked up from germline, CDR1 is MGHRA and CDR2 is YSYEKL. There are 15 residues in the CDR3. V shed 0 bases and J shed 3 bases, with 12 bases lying between them. DNA for the CDR3: TGCGCCAGCAGCCAAGATCCCTACGGGAGCTACGAGCAGTACTTC. This translates into CASSQDPYGSYEQYF.

The chain uses TRBV5-5 and TRBJ2-1; 10 bases align to TRBD2. CDR1 SGHKS and CDR2 YYEKEE come from the germline V gene (reference sequence). Germline trimming cut 4 bases from V and 6 bases from J; bases unmatched to any gene: 7. The CDR3 extends over 15 amino acids. For the CDR3, the DNA is TGTGCCAGCAGCGGCGCCAGCGGGAGGGGCAATGAGCAGTTCTTC. This sequence encodes CASSGASGRGNEQFF. Full variable domain (outside the CDR3, taken from reference TRBV5-5 and TRBJ2-1): DAGVTQSPTHLIKTRGQQVTLRCSPISGHKSVSWYQQVLGQGPQFIFQYYEKEERGRGNFPDRFSARQFPNYSSELNVNALLLGDSALYLCASSGASGRGNEQFFGPGTRLTVL.

The chain combines TRBV7-9 with TRBJ2-7, with 8 bases fitting TRBD2. Germline V gene sequence: CDR1 SEHNR, CDR2 FQNEAQ (reference sequence). Losses at the gene ends were 4 bases for V and 5 bases for J; bases not matched to a gene: 10. This CDR3 has 15 residues. The chain's CDR3 is CASSSLAGRLDEQYF. The CDR3 bases are TGTGCCAGCAGCTCATTAGCGGGGCGCCTGGACGAGCAGTACTTC.

The CDR3 loop is CAISELPGWTEAFF. CDR3 nucleotides: TGTGCCATCAGTGAGCTTCCGGGGTGGACTGAAGCTTTCTTT. The chain combines TRBV10-3 with TRBJ1-1; no definite D call. The V end was cut by 2 bases, the J end by 5 bases, with 12 bases between. CDR1 is ENHRY, CDR2 SYGVKD, per germline. The CDR3 spans 14 residues.

This sequence joins TRBV12-5 and TRBJ1-6; 8 bases line up with TRBD1. CDR3 length equals 18 residues. The V gene's germline CDR1 is LGHNT and CDR2 FRNRAP. Trimming cost V 0 bases and J 9 bases; bases outside gene matches: 13. CDR3 region: CASGLVPLGQVGSSPLHF. CDR3 sequence (DNA): TGTGCTAGTGGTTTGGTACCCCTGGGACAGGTCGGAAGTTCACCCCTCCACTTT.

The rearrangement uses TRBV9 and TRBJ1-5; D call uncertain. Trimming removed 0 bases from V and 3 bases from J, with 7 bases in between. In germline, CDR1 is SGDLS, CDR2 YYNGEE. The CDR3 runs 14 residues. The CDR3 DNA sequence: TGTGCCAGCAGCGTAGGCGACACCAATCAGCCCCAGCATTTT. This translates into CASSVGDTNQPQHF.

The chain recombines TRBV4-1 with TRBJ2-4; 7 bases map to TRBD2. Germline assignment: CDR1 MGHRA and CDR2 YSYEKL. The CDR3 totals 16 residues. Trimming took 1 base from V and 7 from J; bases not matched to a gene: 10. The CDR3: CASSQVTSVRGNIQYF. CDR3 coding DNA: TGCGCCAGCAGCCAAGTTACAAGCGTGCGGGGGAACATTCAGTACTTC.

This clone was seen a handful of times. This sequence joins TRBV2 and TRBJ1-1; D ambiguous. The CDR3 is 13 amino acids. V was clipped by 8 bases and J by 4 bases, with 14 bases between them. CDR1 is SNHLY, CDR2 FYNNEI, per germline. CDR3 nucleotide sequence: TGTGCCAGCGAGGAGGCGGGTGGCACTGAAGCTTTCTTT. This translates into CASEEAGGTEAFF.

The rearrangement joins TRBV5-4 to TRBJ1-6, with 9 positions matching TRBD1. Trimming cost V 3 bases and J 11 bases; bases outside gene matches: 12. This CDR3 is built from 16 residues. The V gene's germline CDR1 is SGHNT and CDR2 YYREEE (reference sequence). In nucleotides, the CDR3 is TGTGCCAGCAGCTCATCGGCAGGACAGGGGTATCCACCCCTCCACTTT. This translates into CASSSSAGQGYPPLHF.

The chain employs TRBV29-1 and TRBJ2-3; D not resolved. The germline V and J ends were trimmed by 7 bases and 0 bases, with 5 bases remaining between them. This CDR3 has 11 residues. The germline gives CDR1 SQVTM, CDR2 ANQGSEA. CDR3 loop: CSATSTDTQYF. CDR3 DNA: TGCAGCGCCACTAGCACAGATACGCAGTATTTT.

This clone was detected a few times. V usage is TRBV25-1 and J usage is TRBJ1-2, with D unresolved. This CDR3 region has 15 residues. Germline CDR1 is MGHDK and CDR2 is SYGVNS. V was shortened by 3 bases and J by 4 bases, with 15 bases between the two germline ends. The CDR3 loop reads CASSDSQRVIYGYTF. The CDR3 DNA reads TGTGCCAGCAGTGACTCACAGCGGGTCATCTATGGCTACACCTTC.

This rearrangement joins TRBV7-8 to TRBJ1-2; D might be TRBD1 (6 bases). Germline CDR1 reads SGHVS; CDR2 reads FQNEAQ. The CDR3 is made up of 15 amino acids. The V and J ends lost 1 base and 2 bases respectively, with 11 bases between them. The DNA for the CDR3 is TGTGCCAGCAGCTTAGACAGGGAGTGGAACTATGGCTACACCTTC. This codes for CASSLDREWNYGYTF.

This clone has a single count. The rearrangement links TRBV7-6 to TRBJ2-1; TRBD2 matches 13 bases. This CDR3 contains 15 residues. Germline assignment: CDR1 SGHVS and CDR2 FNYEAQ. Germline trimming cut 5 bases from V and 6 bases from J; bases unmatched to any gene: 4. The CDR3, as DNA: TGTGCCAGCAGCCAAACTAGCGGGAGGGCCAATGAGCAGTTCTTC. Residues: CASSQTSGRANEQFF.